This T cell receptor (beta chain) was recovered during a study of blood T cell repertoires in COVID-19. Study information: From T cells, B-cell-depleted T cells, or PBMCs came the material, which was cDNA or gDNA.

Repertoires were generated with immunoSEQ multiplex PCR, while TCRdb's copy carries only in-frame clones and drops some. This table has about 100,000 clones, around 93% appearing once. Germline CDR1 is SGDLS and CDR2 is YYNGEE. The V segment lost 0 bases and the J segment 4 bases; nucleotides outside the gene matches: 0. The CDR3 totals 13 residues. Sequenced: peripheral blood. The sequence derives from a human donor with active COVID-19. The donor label of this sample is uncertain. V and J are TRBV9 and TRBJ1-1; 7 positions match TRBD1. The chain's CDR3 is CASSVGDSTEAFF. The CDR3 nucleotides are TGTGCCAGCAGCGTAGGGGACAGCACTGAAGCTTTCTTT.